These 13 T cell receptor beta chains were sequenced from one sample in a study of cytomegalovirus exposure and HLA in healthy donors. The primer mix had 60 Vbeta and 13 Jbeta primers. Using immunoSEQ multiplex PCR, the repertoire was profiled, and TCRdb retains in-frame clones only, with some absent. The data show about 130,000 clones, around 78% seen once. Sequencing input: PBMCs. All receptors derive from a woman in her forties in good health and CMV-seronegative.

CDR3 bases: TGTGCCAGTAGTATCTGGTTTGGACAGTCCCAAGAGACCCAGTACTTC. Its protein product is CASSIWFGQSQETQYF. The chain recombines TRBV19 with TRBJ2-5; D possibly corresponds to TRBD1 (6 bases). The ends were cut back, 3 bases at V and 1 base at J, with 15 bases in the middle. The CDR3 has 16 amino acids. Germline V gene lookup returns CDR1 LNHDA and CDR2 SQIVND (reference sequence).

This clone has more than one count but fewer than ten. V and J are TRBV10-3 and TRBJ2-2; 14 nucleotides align to TRBD2. Trimming took 6 bases from V and 7 from J; bases not matched to a gene: 7. CDR1 is ENHRY and CDR2 is SYGVKD in the germline V gene. The CDR3 length is 16 residues. This CDR3 reads CAISGTSGGVGGELFF. The CDR3 DNA is TGTGCCATCAGCGGGACTAGCGGGGGTGTGGGCGGGGAGCTGTTTTTT.

This clone was seen a handful of times. The J gene is TRBJ2-7, the V gene TRBV6-1; D is perhaps TRBD1 (6 bases). The ends were cut back, 8 bases at V and 2 bases at J, with 13 bases in the middle. The germline gives CDR1 MNHNS, CDR2 SASEGT. The CDR3 contains 13 residues. In DNA, the CDR3 is TGTGCCAGCGGGGAAACAGGGCCCTACGAGCAGTACTTC. It translates to CASGETGPYEQYF.

This clone has just a few counts. At one end the junction does not follow the germline gene, possibly because of a read error. The CDR3 loop reads CASSLAGNSQYF. DNA of the CDR3: TGTGCCAGCAGTCTCGCGGGGAACAGTCAGTACTTC. The genes are TRBV28 and TRBJ2-4; a weak D match, TRBD2 (6 bases). The CDR3 contains 12 residues. Germline-derived CDR1 and CDR2 are MDHEN and SYDVKM.

The V gene is TRBV11-2, the J gene TRBJ1-1; 7 nucleotides align to TRBD1. Unmatched junction bases numbered 4, after V lost 3 bases and J lost 3 bases. Germline CDR1 SGHAT, CDR2 FQNNGV. CDR3 length equals 14 residues. The CDR3 nucleotides are TGTGCCAGCAGCTTCGGGACAGCCCACACTGAAGCTTTCTTT. Protein sequence: CASSFGTAHTEAFF.

The chain carries TRBV30 and TRBJ1-3; 9 positions agree with TRBD1. CDR1 and CDR2 from the germline V gene are GTSNPN and SVGIG (reference sequence). J was trimmed by 3 bases and V by 5 bases; bases with no gene match: 5. The CDR3 extends over 14 amino acids. In DNA form, the CDR3 reads TGTGCCTGGGGACAGGGGATCGTTGGAAACACCATATATTTT. Translated, it gives CAWGQGIVGNTIYF. The complete variable domain, with remaining parts taken from reference TRBV30 and TRBJ1-3, reads SQTIHQWPATLVQPVGSPLSLECTVEGTSNPNLYWYRQAAGRGLQLLFYSVGIGQISSEVPQNLSASRPQDRQFILSSKKLLLSDSGFYLCAWGQGIVGNTIYFGEGSWLTVV.

The chain is built from TRBV5-1 and TRBJ1-1; D ambiguous. This CDR3 is 15 amino acids long. The germline V and J ends were trimmed by 1 base and 2 bases, with 12 bases remaining between them. Germline CDR1 SGHRS, CDR2 YFSETQ. In DNA, the CDR3 is TGCGCCAGCAGCTTGCTCGGCGGCACTAACACTGAAGCTTTCTTT. It encodes CASSLLGGTNTEAFF.

The J gene is TRBJ1-2, the V gene TRBV5-1, with TRBD1 matching over 7 bases. The germline gives CDR1 SGHRS, CDR2 YFSETQ. Trimming at V came to 4 bases and at J to 3 bases, leaving 9 bases not matched to a gene. CDR3 length: 15 residues. The CDR3, as DNA: TGCGCCAGCAGCGCCTCCTCCGGGACAGACTATGGCTACACCTTC. It specifies CASSASSGTDYGYTF.

Note on this clone: The sample contains more than one DNA sequence encoding this CDR3. The genes are TRBV5-1 and TRBJ2-5; 12 bases are a match to TRBD2. This CDR3 is built from 16 residues. V gave up 0 bases and J gave up 2 bases; unmatched junction bases: 2. In germline, CDR1 is SGHRS, CDR2 YFSETQ. CDR3 DNA: TGCGCCAGCAGCTTGGTGCTAGCGGGGGGGCAAGAGACCCAGTACTTC. Translated, it gives CASSLVLAGGQETQYF.

The table lists this clone with a count of one. In the same sample, other DNA sequences code for this CDR3. This sequence joins TRBV28 and TRBJ1-4; a weak D match, TRBD1 (6 bases). Germline assignment: CDR1 MDHEN and CDR2 SYDVKM. The length of the CDR3 is 15 residues. Trimming cost V 4 bases and J 6 bases, with 15 bases left between them. This chain's CDR3 is CASSSQGEGDEKLFF. CDR3 sequence (DNA): TGTGCCAGCAGTTCACAGGGCGAGGGGGATGAAAAACTGTTTTTT.

The V and J genes are TRBV4-2 and TRBJ2-5; 8 bases agree with TRBD1. Germline loops: CDR1 LGHNA, CDR2 YNFKEQ. After removal of 2 bases from V and 3 bases from J, the junction contained 2 bases not matched to a gene. The CDR3 spans 14 residues. CDR3 sequence reads: CASSQMDREETQYF. The CDR3 region has the DNA TGTGCCAGCAGCCAAATGGACAGGGAAGAGACCCAGTACTTC.

V is TRBV7-9 and J is TRBJ1-2; D ambiguous. The CDR3 consists of 14 residues. V lost 3 bases and J 0 bases, leaving 8 bases between the germline ends. Germline values: CDR1 SEHNR, CDR2 FQNEAQ (reference sequence). CDR3 bases: TGTGCCAGCAGCTTTATCACAGCTAACTATGGCTACACCTTC. This translates into CASSFITANYGYTF.

This chain links TRBV6-6 with TRBJ1-2; 8 bases line up with TRBD1. CDR1 is MNHNY and CDR2 is SVGAGI in the germline V gene (reference sequence). The CDR3 totals 12 residues. V lost 6 bases to trimming and J lost 6 bases; unmatched junction nucleotides: 3. CDR3 sequence reads: CASRQGGDGYTF. CDR3 bases: TGTGCCAGCAGACAGGGGGGTGATGGCTACACCTTC.